The sequence of this T cell receptor beta chain was determined in a study of blood T cell repertoires in COVID-19. Study information: Samples taken during acute and convalescent COVID-19 were collected in the United States, Italy and Spain. The analysed material was cDNA or gDNA that came from T cells, B-cell-depleted T cells, or PBMCs.

In the original workflow: Estimated nucleated cell counts came from reference gene primer amplification. Here immunoSEQ multiplex PCR was the method, and the copy in TCRdb shows in-frame clones only, minus some. Clone size and V and J calls were adopted from that table, with D and trimming inferred from the DNA. This sample has 100,000 to 150,000 clones, with more than 70% found just once. Germline V gives CDR1 SGHTA, CDR2 FQGNSA. The J segment lost 6 bases and the V segment lost 2 bases, leaving 11 bases of the junction unmatched. The CDR3 is made up of 16 amino acids. The gene calls are TRBV7-2 and TRBJ1-1; the match to TRBD1 covers 8 bases. The sequencing input was peripheral blood. The origin of this receptor is a human donor in a cohort sampled during active COVID-19. The CDR3 DNA reads as TGTGCCAGCAGCTTATATCCTCAGGGGGCAATGGCTGAAGCTTTCTTT. Translation gives CASSLYPQGAMAEAFF.